A selection of T cell receptor beta chains follows, all from one sample in a study of technical replicates of blood from four donors. Repertoires were generated with immunoSEQ multiplex PCR, while TCRdb's copy carries only in-frame clones and drops some. Of around 80,000 clones in the sample, just over 90% were seen once. Sequenced sample: T cells isolated from PBMCs. These TCRs come from a human donor in good health. Both conserved end residues are part of each CDR3. The D gene is left open where the match is weak. Rows may omit the clone size; those that give it use once, few, many or a size class.

>TRBV6-5|.|.|TRBJ2-1
CASSLTGPGEQFF
TGTGCCAGCAGTCTCACAGGGCCAGGCGAGCAGTTCTTC
>TRBV7-9|.|.|TRBJ2-7
CASSSTSYEQYF
TGTGCCAGCAGCTCGACATCCTACGAGCAGTACTTC
>TRBV14|.|.|TRBJ2-7
CASSHKSTYEQYF
TGTGCCAGCAGCCATAAGTCTACCTACGAGCAGTACTTC
>TRBV5-1|.|.|TRBJ2-5
CASSLGGWSEETQYF
TGCGCCAGCAGCTTGGGGGGCTGGTCGGAAGAGACCCAGTACTTC
>TRBV6-9|.|.|TRBJ2-7
CASSSSRACSYEQYF
TGTGCCAGCAGTTCAAGCAGGGCGTGCTCCTACGAGCAGTACTTC
>TRBV4-1|.|.|TRBJ2-3
CASSQGTGNADTQYF
TGCGCCAGCAGCCAAGGAACGGGGAACGCAGATACGCAGTATTTT
>TRBV5-8|.|.|TRBJ2-7
CASSWADSSYEQYF
TGTGCCAGCAGCTGGGCGGACAGTTCCTACGAGCAGTACTTC
>TRBV6-5|.|TRBD2|TRBJ2-3
CASSYSSGGSTDTQYF
TGTGCCAGCAGTTACTCCTCGGGGGGAAGCACAGATACGCAGTATTTT
>TRBV19|.|.|TRBJ2-7
CASSGPQGYEQYF
TGTGCCAGTAGTGGACCACAGGGCTACGAGCAGTACTTC
>TRBV7-9|.|.|TRBJ1-2
CASSLEGNYGYTF
TGTGCCAGCAGCTTAGAGGGGAACTATGGCTACACCTTC
>TRBV5-1|.|.|TRBJ2-5
CASSKSTGVSQETQYF
TGCGCCAGCAGCAAATCGACAGGAGTTTCACAAGAGACCCAGTACTTC
>TRBV2|.|.|TRBJ1-2
CASSLQGLSGYTF
TGTGCCAGCAGTCTACAGGGTTTATCTGGCTACACCTTC
>TRBV10-3|.|TRBD1|TRBJ2-5
CAISDPARTGLGETQYF
TGTGCCATCAGTGACCCCGCCAGGACAGGGCTGGGGGAGACCCAGTACTTC
>TRBV2|.|.|TRBJ1-1
CASPRLAFF
TGTGCCAGCCCCCGTCTAGCTTTCTTT
>TRBV2|.|TRBD1|TRBJ1-6
CASRDYRDRGSPLHF
TGTGCCAGCAGAGATTATCGGGACAGGGGCTCACCCCTCCACTTT
>TRBV29-1|.|TRBD2|TRBJ2-7
CSARGGFSYEQYF
TGCAGCGCCCGCGGGGGGTTCTCCTACGAGCAGTACTTC
>TRBV9|.|.|TRBJ2-1
CASSGSGLKGNEQFF
TGTGCCAGCAGCGGTAGCGGACTCAAGGGCAATGAGCAGTTCTTC
>TRBV5-1|few|.|TRBJ2-3
CASSPRPDFTDTQYF
TGCGCCAGCAGCCCCAGACCGGACTTCACAGATACGCAGTATTTT
>TRBV30|.|.|TRBJ1-6
CAWSVAENSPLHF
TGTGCCTGGAGTGTTGCCGAGAATTCACCCCTCCACTTT
>TRBV10-2|.|.|TRBJ2-7
CASSELTVSPYEQYF
TGCGCCAGCAGTGAGTTGACAGTAAGTCCCTACGAGCAGTACTTC
>TRBV2|.|TRBD2|TRBJ2-7
CASRRMLAGTSYEQYF
TGTGCCAGCAGAAGGATGCTAGCGGGAACCTCCTACGAGCAGTACTTC
>TRBV7-8|.|.|TRBJ1-2
CASSGRVAGRLSYTF
TGTGCCAGCAGCGGCCGAGTGGCAGGAAGGCTAAGCTACACCTTC
>TRBV19|.|TRBD1|TRBJ2-7
CASSPGTGSTYEQYF
TGTGCCAGTAGTCCCGGGACAGGGTCCACCTACGAGCAGTACTTC
>TRBV6-6|.|.|TRBJ2-7
CASSYSGLFYEQYF
TGTGCCAGCAGTTACTCGGGGCTATTCTACGAGCAGTACTTC
>TRBV5-1|.|.|TRBJ1-1
CASSLVGQLNTEAFF
TGCGCCAGCAGCTTGGTTGGACAGTTGAACACTGAAGCTTTCTTT